One and the same sample provided the 10 T cell receptor beta chains below, sequenced in a study of CD8 T cells in ankylosing spondylitis. Via MiXCR, TCRdb re-called the 5' RACE reads, giving one row per CDR3 protein. The table lists 150,000 to 200,000 distinct CDR3 sequences, more than 10% of them singletons. Sequenced: blood, either unsorted or a sorted T cell fraction (not recorded which). Receptors were obtained from a male donor with ankylosing spondylitis or in good health (not recorded which).

J is TRBJ2-5 and V is TRBV5-6; D uncertain. V shed 0 bases and J shed 2 bases, with 8 bases lying between them. Germline values: CDR1 SGHDT, CDR2 YYEEEE. The CDR3 has 14 residues. The CDR3 protein is CASSLGQLQETQYF. DNA for the CDR3: TGTGCCAGCAGCTTGGGACAATTGCAAGAGACCCAGTACTTC.

This clonotype was found a few times. The chain uses TRBV12-5 and TRBJ2-5; D call uncertain. CDR1 is LGHNT, CDR2 FRNRAP, per germline. The CDR3 runs to 15 residues. The V and J ends lost 3 bases and 0 bases respectively, with 11 bases between them. CDR3 coding DNA: TGTGCTAGTGGTTTAGGCAGCACTTACCAAGAGACCCAGTACTTC. Its translation is CASGLGSTYQETQYF. The full variable domain, in which reference TRBV12-5 and TRBJ2-5 provide the parts outside the CDR3, is DARVTQTPRHKVTEMGQEVTMRCQPILGHNTVFWYRQTMMQGLELLAYFRNRAPLDDSGMPKDRFSAEMPDATLATLKIQPSEPRDSAVYFCASGLGSTYQETQYFGPGTRLLVL.

The rearrangement joins TRBV20-1 to TRBJ2-7, with D possibly TRBD1 on 6 matching bases. The CDR3 loop spans 15 amino acids. V lost 6 bases and J 3 bases, leaving 21 bases between the germline ends. Looked up from germline, CDR1 is DFQATT and CDR2 is SNEGSKA (reference sequence). CDR3 region: CSAITFRGPHYEQYF. CDR3 DNA: TGCAGTGCCATCACCTTCAGGGGCCCTCACTACGAGCAGTACTTC.

This clonotype was detected only a few times. The rearrangement links TRBV6-2 or TRBV6-3 to TRBJ2-7, with D perhaps being TRBD1 or TRBD2 (6 bases each). Germline CDR1 reads MNHEY; CDR2 reads SVGEGT. CDR3 length equals 15 residues. The V gene lost 1 base and the J gene lost 6 bases, with 16 bases spanning the gap. The CDR3 DNA is TGTGCCAGCAGTTACTACCGGGGCGAGGGGGGCGAGCAGTACTTC. It yields the protein CASSYYRGEGGEQYF.

This clonotype is judged large. V usage is TRBV20-1 and J usage is TRBJ1-6; D is possibly TRBD1 (5 bases). Germline V gene lookup returns CDR1 DFQATT and CDR2 SNEGSKA (reference sequence). The length of the CDR3 is 12 residues. The ends were cut back, 7 bases at V and 11 bases at J, with 15 bases in the middle. The CDR3 sequence: CSVGDRGTPLHF. The CDR3 coding sequence is TGCAGTGTAGGGGACCGAGGGACACCCCTCCACTTT.

The chain combines TRBV29-1 with TRBJ2-5; D call uncertain. This CDR3 comprises 11 residues. Per germline, CDR1 SQVTM and CDR2 ANQGSEA. CDR3 coding DNA: TGCAGTCTTGGGTTAGGGGAGACCCAGTACTTC. This translates into CSLGLGETQYF.

The chain combines TRBV4-1 with TRBJ2-7; 8 bases map to TRBD1. The germline V gene has CDR1 MGHRA and CDR2 YSYEKL. J was trimmed by 5 bases and V by 3 bases; bases with no gene match: 9. The CDR3 sequence is 15 residues long. The CDR3 region is CASSHSQGAMDEQYF. In nucleotides, the CDR3 is TGCGCCAGCAGCCATTCGCAGGGGGCGATGGACGAGCAGTACTTC.

This chain connects TRBV12-3 or TRBV12-4 to TRBJ2-7; D is ambiguous. Trimming shortened V by 3 bases and J by 1 base, and 7 bases separated the two germline ends. There are 13 residues in the CDR3. DNA for the CDR3: TGTGCCAGCAGTTTTCTACCGTCCTACGAGCAGTACTTC. Its translation is CASSFLPSYEQYF.

In this sample, this clonotype turned up a few times. The chain employs TRBV27 and TRBJ2-7; tentatively, D is TRBD1 (6 bases). The CDR3 loop spans 13 amino acids. Trimming shortened V by 4 bases and J by 4 bases, and 11 bases separated the two germline ends. Germline CDR1 is MNHEY and CDR2 is SMNVEV (reference sequence). The CDR3 DNA reads TGTGCCAGCAGTTCAGGACAGACTTACGAGCAGTACTTC. Protein sequence: CASSSGQTYEQYF.

The J gene is TRBJ1-1, the V gene TRBV6-2 or TRBV6-3; D might be TRBD1 (5 bases). CDR1 is MNHEY, CDR2 SVGEGT, per germline. Trimming removed 6 bases from V and 3 bases from J, with 17 bases in between. The CDR3 consists of 15 residues. CDR3 protein: CASSPVVQADTEAFF. CDR3 DNA sequence: TGTGCCAGCAGCCCCGTGGTACAGGCCGACACTGAAGCTTTCTTT.